This T cell receptor beta chain appears in the sequencing data of a study of memory CD4+ T cells and cytomegalovirus serostatus. The CDR3 runs 15 residues. V lost 5 bases to trimming and J lost 4 bases, with 17 bases between them. CDR1 SEHNR and CDR2 FQNEAQ come from the germline V gene (reference sequence). The sort gate was single viable CD3+CD4+CD8-CD45RO+ cells for memory CD4+ T cells. Original handling: After removing out-of-frame reads, approximately 2 million distinct TCRbeta sequences remained. Generated by immunoSEQ multiplex PCR, the TCRdb table keeps only in-frame clones and is missing some. V, J and clone size were drawn from that table, and D and trimming were deduced from the DNA. The table records about 96,000 clones, about four fifths of them present only once.

The source is an adult in good health and CMV-seropositive. Sample: memory CD4+ T cells from blood. The chain links TRBV7-9 to TRBJ1-2; unclear D gene. CDR3 sequence reads: CASSPQPDGIYGYTF. DNA for the CDR3: TGTGCCAGCAGCCCCCAGCCGGACGGGATCTATGGCTACACCTTC.